Listed below are T cell receptor beta chains from one sample, sequenced in a study of T cells after yellow fever vaccination. TCRdb re-called the 5' RACE reads through MiXCR, storing one row per CDR3 protein. The profile covers about 580,000 distinct CDR3 sequences, with around a sixth appearing a single time and roughly a sixth taken by the ten largest. The sequenced sample was PBMCs, obtained about 5 days after the first yellow fever vaccination. These receptors came from a man between 18 and 35 years old who received the YFV17D yellow fever vaccine. CDR3s include the opening cysteine and the closing phenylalanine or tryptophan. The D gene is left open where the match is weak. The size of a clone is reported for some rows only, either as once, few or many, or as a class for expanded clones.

J gene	clone size	D gene	V gene	CDR3 protein	CDR3 DNA
TRBJ2-7	.	.	TRBV9	CASNEGGNEQYF	TGTGCCAGCAACGAAGGGGGGAACGAGCAGTACTTC
TRBJ1-6	few	TRBD1	TRBV20-1	CSARDPDMGQGALRIHF	TGCAGTGCTAGAGATCCTGATATGGGACAGGGGGCCCTAAGAATCCACTTT
TRBJ2-7	few	.	TRBV11-2	CASSSLKTDYEQYF	TGTGCCAGCAGCTCACTAAAGACTGATTACGAGCAGTACTTC
TRBJ2-3	.	TRBD1	TRBV7-3	CASSSKDRQKADTQYF	TGTGCCAGCAGCTCCAAGGACAGGCAGAAAGCAGATACGCAGTATTTT
TRBJ2-5	.	.	TRBV5-5	CASSLVGQGTETQYF	TGTGCCAGCAGCTTGGTGGGCCAGGGGACGGAGACCCAGTACTTC
TRBJ1-2	few	.	TRBV15	CATSGGSPKPNYGYTF	TGTGCCACCAGCGGAGGGTCCCCTAAACCTAACTATGGCTACACCTTC
TRBJ1-6	many	.	TRBV10-3	CAISGGRVDNSPLHF	TGTGCCATCAGTGGAGGGAGAGTGGATAATTCACCCCTCCACTTT
TRBJ2-1	.	TRBD2	TRBV4-2	CASSQDLERGALGEQFF	TGTGCCAGCAGCCAAGATCTCGAGCGGGGGGCTCTCGGTGAGCAGTTCTTC
TRBJ2-1	.	TRBD2	TRBV4-3	CASSQQLVRGTYNEQFF	TGCGCCAGCAGCCAACAACTGGTGCGGGGGACCTACAATGAGCAGTTCTTC
TRBJ2-2	few	.	TRBV12-3/TRBV12-4	CASSPQVAGELFF	TGTGCCAGCAGTCCACAGGTGGCCGGGGAGCTGTTTTTT
TRBJ2-1	few	TRBD2	TRBV28	CASSLFSLRDYLHNEQFF	TGTGCCAGCAGTTTATTTAGCCTTAGGGACTACCTACACAATGAGCAGTTCTTC
TRBJ1-4	few	.	TRBV20-1	CSAHRDGLEKLFF	TGCAGTGCTCACCGGGACGGCCTTGAAAAACTGTTTTTT
TRBJ2-5	few	.	TRBV5-5	CASRSGYGRETQYF	TGTGCCAGCAGGTCAGGGTACGGACGAGAGACCCAGTACTTC
TRBJ2-1	.	TRBD2	TRBV5-1	CASSPGERGTSYNEQFF	TGCGCCAGCAGCCCCGGCGAGCGGGGGACCTCCTACAATGAGCAGTTCTTC
TRBJ1-2	.	.	TRBV20-1	CSAREGHYGYTF	TGCAGTGCTCGGGAGGGTCACTATGGCTACACCTTC
TRBJ1-2	many	.	TRBV12-3/TRBV12-4	CASSWAEFNYGYTF	TGTGCCAGCAGTTGGGCAGAGTTCAACTATGGCTACACCTTC
TRBJ2-3	many	TRBD2	TRBV5-1	CASSLVLAGGGSSTDTQYF	TGCGCCAGCAGCTTGGTACTAGCGGGAGGCGGATCTAGCACAGATACGCAGTATTTT
TRBJ2-6	.	.	TRBV4-3	CASSQDLTDSGANVLTF	TGCGCCAGCAGCCAAGATCTCACAGACTCTGGGGCCAACGTCCTGACTTTC
TRBJ2-1	.	.	TRBV7-2	CASSPWRETNNEQFF	TGTGCCAGCAGCCCCTGGCGGGAAACTAACAATGAGCAGTTCTTC
TRBJ2-5	.	.	TRBV7-2	CASSSGQLPETQYF	TGTGCCAGCAGCTCCGGACAGCTCCCGGAGACCCAGTACTTC
TRBJ2-2	few	TRBD1	TRBV5-8	CASSLRGLNTGELFF	TGTGCCAGCAGCTTAAGGGGGCTGAACACCGGGGAGCTGTTTTTT
TRBJ1-2	.	TRBD1	TRBV20-1	CSAPNFRDSSLYGYTF	TGCAGTGCCCCAAACTTCCGGGACAGCTCCCTTTATGGCTACACCTTC